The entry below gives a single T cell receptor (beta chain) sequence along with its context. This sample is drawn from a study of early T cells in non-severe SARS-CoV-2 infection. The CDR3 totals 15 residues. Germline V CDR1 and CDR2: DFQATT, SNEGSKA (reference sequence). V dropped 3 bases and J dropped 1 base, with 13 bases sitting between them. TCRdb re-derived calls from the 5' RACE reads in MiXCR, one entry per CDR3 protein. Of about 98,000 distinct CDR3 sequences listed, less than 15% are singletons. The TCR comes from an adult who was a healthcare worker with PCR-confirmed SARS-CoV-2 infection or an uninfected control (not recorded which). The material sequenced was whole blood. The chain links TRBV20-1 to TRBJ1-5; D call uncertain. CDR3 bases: TGCAGTGCTAGCGACCTGCGACGGAGCAATCAGCCCCAGCATTTT. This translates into CSASDLRRSNQPQHF.